The clone carrying this T cell receptor beta chain was found a few times. In germline, CDR1 is MNHEY, CDR2 SVGEGT. The CDR3 totals 12 residues. Trimming left V 7 bases short and J 5 bases short, with 12 bases between. This sample is part of a study of blood T cells in healthy people across ages. Alongside a J-beta primer mix, a sample-barcoded 5' primer served in a second PCR lasting roughly 7 to 12 cycles. Each CDR3 protein gets one entry after TCRdb re-called the 5' RACE reads with MiXCR. The repertoire includes approximately 760,000 distinct CDR3 sequences, around a quarter of them detected once, and under 9.5% sits in the top ten. These data are also associated with another study on T cells of mothers and their children.

V gene TRBV6-2 or TRBV6-3 combines with J gene TRBJ2-7; a weak D match, TRBD1 (5 bases). The clonotype was recovered from a boy aged 5-17 years in good health. The sequenced material came from blood. CDR3 in amino acids: CASTGDSNEQYF. The CDR3, as DNA: TGTGCCAGCACAGGCGACAGCAACGAGCAGTACTTC.